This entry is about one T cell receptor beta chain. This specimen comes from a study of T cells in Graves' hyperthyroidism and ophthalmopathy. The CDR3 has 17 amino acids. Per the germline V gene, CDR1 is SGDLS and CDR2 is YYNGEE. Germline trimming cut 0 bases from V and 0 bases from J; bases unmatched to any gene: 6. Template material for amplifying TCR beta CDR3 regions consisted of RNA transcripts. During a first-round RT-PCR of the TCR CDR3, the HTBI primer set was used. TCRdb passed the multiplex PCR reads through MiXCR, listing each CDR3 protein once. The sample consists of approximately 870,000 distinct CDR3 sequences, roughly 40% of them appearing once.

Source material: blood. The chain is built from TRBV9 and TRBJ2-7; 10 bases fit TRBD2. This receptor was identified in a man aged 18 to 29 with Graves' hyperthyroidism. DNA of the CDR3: TGTGCCAGCAGCGTAGAGCGGGGGGGCCTGAGCTCCTACGAGCAGTACTTC. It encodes CASSVERGGLSSYEQYF.